The clone carrying this TCR beta chain appeared a few times. The antigen is not known. The data were taken from a study of human T cells and chemical hapten exposure. In the original analysis: Sample TCR totals centred on a median of approximately 96,000, ranging about 20,000 to 700,000. TCRdb fed the RACE reads into MiXCR, producing one record per CDR3 protein. TCRdb's processing, not the authors', yielded these V and J calls. The table lists tens of thousands of distinct CDR3 sequences, 9.5% to 10% of them singletons, with 11% to 15% in the top ten. Time point of the sample: patch test 2, 6 weeks after DPC sensitization. Described treatment: therapeutic diphenylcyclopropenone sensitization with weekly scalp DPC. The total RNA was obtained from whole blood that was not fractionated. Each donor was an alopecia patient between 18 and 70 years of age who qualified for DPC. Study-level points and caveats: While controls formed fewer of them, expanded TCRs formed significantly more large CDR3 similarity clusters.

Germline CDR1 LGHNA, CDR2 YSLEER. This CDR3 region has 15 residues. Trimming removed 4 bases from V and 3 bases from J; junction bases left unmatched: 8. The sequences come from whole blood, collected in connection with sensitization to the hapten diphenylcyclopropenone (DPC). This clonotype was obtained from a woman in her twenties or thirties with alopecia areata. Some clones in this sample may be carry-over from other donors' samples. V gene TRBV4-3 combines with J gene TRBJ2-7; 8 bases agree with TRBD1. The CDR3 reads CASSPARGPYYEQYF. As DNA, the CDR3 is TGCGCCAGCAGCCCTGCCAGGGGGCCCTACTACGAGCAGTACTTC.